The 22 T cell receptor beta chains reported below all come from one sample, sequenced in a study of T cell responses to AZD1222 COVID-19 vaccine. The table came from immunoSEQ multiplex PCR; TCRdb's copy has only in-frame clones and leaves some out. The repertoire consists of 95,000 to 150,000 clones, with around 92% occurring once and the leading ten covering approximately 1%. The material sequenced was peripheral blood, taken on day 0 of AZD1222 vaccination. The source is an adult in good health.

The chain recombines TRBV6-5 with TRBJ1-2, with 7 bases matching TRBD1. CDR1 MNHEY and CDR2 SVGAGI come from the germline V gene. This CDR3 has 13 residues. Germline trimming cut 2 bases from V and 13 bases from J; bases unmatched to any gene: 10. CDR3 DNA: TGTGCCAGCAGTTACACCAGGGGGACACCCTCCACCTTC. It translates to CASSYTRGTPSTF.

The CDR3 sequence is CASSPRLDSDYTF. CDR3 sequence (DNA): TGTGCCAGCTCACCACGCCTCGACAGCGACTACACCTTC. The chain combines TRBV18 with TRBJ1-2; weak D call: TRBD1 (5 bases). Germline lookup yields CDR1 KGHSH and CDR2 LQKENI. This CDR3 is 13 amino acids long. Trimming took 1 base from V and 10 from J, leaving 13 bases between them.

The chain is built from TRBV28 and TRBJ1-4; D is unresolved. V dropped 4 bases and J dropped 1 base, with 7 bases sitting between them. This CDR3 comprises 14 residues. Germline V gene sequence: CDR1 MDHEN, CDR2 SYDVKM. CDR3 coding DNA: TGTGCCAGCAGTTCCCCTATAACTAATGAAAAACTGTTTTTT. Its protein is CASSSPITNEKLFF.

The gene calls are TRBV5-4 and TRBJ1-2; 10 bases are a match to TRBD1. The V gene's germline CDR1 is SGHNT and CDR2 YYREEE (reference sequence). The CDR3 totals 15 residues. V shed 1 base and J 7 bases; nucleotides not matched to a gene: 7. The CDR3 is CASSLRDRGYGGYTF. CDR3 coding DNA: TGTGCCAGCAGCTTGAGGGACAGGGGATATGGTGGCTACACCTTC.

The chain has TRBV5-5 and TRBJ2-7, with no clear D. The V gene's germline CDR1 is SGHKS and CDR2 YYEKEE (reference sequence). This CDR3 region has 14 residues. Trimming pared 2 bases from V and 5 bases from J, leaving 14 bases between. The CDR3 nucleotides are TGTGCCAGCAGCTTAGAACCCTCCGCAGACGAGCAGTACTTC. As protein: CASSLEPSADEQYF.

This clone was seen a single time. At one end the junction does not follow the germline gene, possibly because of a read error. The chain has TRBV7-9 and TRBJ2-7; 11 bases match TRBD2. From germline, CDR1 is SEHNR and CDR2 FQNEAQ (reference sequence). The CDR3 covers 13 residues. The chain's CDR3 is CASSLGSLAGEVF. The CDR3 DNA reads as TGTGCCAGCAGCTTAGGCTCACTAGCGGGAGAAGTCTTC.

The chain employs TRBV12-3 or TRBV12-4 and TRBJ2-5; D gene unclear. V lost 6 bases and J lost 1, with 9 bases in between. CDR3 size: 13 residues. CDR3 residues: CASSPAFQETQYF. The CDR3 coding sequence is TGTGCCAGCAGCCCAGCCTTCCAAGAGACCCAGTACTTC.

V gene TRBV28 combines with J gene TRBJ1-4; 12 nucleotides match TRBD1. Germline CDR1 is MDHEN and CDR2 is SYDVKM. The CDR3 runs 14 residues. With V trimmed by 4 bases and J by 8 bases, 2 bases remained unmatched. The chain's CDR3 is CASSSGQGAEKLFF. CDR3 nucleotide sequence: TGTGCCAGCAGTTCGGGACAGGGGGCGGAAAAACTGTTTTTT. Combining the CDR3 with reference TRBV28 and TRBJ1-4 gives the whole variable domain DVKVTQSSRYLVKRTGEKVFLECVQDMDHENMFWYRQDPGLGLRLIYFSYDVKMKEKGDIPEGYSVSREKKERFSLILESASTNQTSMYLCASSSGQGAEKLFFGSGTQLSVL.

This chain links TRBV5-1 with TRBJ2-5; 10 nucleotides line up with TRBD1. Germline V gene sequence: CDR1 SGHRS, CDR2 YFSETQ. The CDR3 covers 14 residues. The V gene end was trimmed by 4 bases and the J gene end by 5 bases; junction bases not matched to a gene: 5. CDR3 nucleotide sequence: TGCGCCAGCAGCATGGACAGGGGGACGGAGACCCAGTACTTC. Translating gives CASSMDRGTETQYF.

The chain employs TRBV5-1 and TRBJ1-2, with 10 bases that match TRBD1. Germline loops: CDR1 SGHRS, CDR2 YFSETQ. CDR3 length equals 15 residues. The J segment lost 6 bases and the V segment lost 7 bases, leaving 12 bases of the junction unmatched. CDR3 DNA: TGCGCCAGCTACCCCGGGACAGGGGTTGTTAATGGCTACACCTTC. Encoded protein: CASYPGTGVVNGYTF.

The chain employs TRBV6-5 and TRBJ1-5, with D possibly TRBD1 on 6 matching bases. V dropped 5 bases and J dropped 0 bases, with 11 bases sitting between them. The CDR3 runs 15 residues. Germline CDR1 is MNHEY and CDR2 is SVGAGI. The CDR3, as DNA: TGTGCCAGCAGTCCACAGGGCTATAGCAATCAGCCCCAGCATTTT. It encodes CASSPQGYSNQPQHF.

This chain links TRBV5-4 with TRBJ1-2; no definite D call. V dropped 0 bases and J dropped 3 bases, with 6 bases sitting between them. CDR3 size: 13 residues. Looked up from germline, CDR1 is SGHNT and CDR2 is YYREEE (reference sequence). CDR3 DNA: TGTGCCAGCAGCTTGGTTGGGGACTATGGCTACACCTTC. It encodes CASSLVGDYGYTF.

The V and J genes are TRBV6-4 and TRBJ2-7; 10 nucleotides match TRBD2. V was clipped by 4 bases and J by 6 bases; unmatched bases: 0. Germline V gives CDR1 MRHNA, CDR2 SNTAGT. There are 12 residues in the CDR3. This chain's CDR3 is CASSGTSGEQYF. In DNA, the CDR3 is TGTGCCAGCAGTGGGACTAGCGGCGAGCAGTACTTC.

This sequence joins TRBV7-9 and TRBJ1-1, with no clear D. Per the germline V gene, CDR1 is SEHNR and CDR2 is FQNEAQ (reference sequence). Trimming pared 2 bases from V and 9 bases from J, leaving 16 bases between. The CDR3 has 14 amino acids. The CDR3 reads CASSLTPPGPQAFF. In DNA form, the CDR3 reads TGTGCCAGCAGCTTAACCCCACCCGGGCCCCAAGCTTTCTTT.

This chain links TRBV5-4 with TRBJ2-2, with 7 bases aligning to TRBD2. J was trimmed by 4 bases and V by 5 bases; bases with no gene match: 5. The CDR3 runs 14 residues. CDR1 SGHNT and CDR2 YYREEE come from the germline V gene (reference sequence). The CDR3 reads CASRAGAATGELFF. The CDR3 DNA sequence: TGTGCCAGCAGGGCGGGAGCCGCCACCGGGGAGCTGTTTTTT.

The CDR3 reads CASSRTPPTGYNSPLHF. Here the CDR3 DNA reads TGCGCCAGCAGCCGGACCCCTCCGACAGGGTATAATTCACCCCTCCACTTT. This chain uses TRBV5-1 with TRBJ1-6; TRBD1 aligns across 7 bases. The CDR3 length is 17 residues. Germline CDR1 and CDR2: SGHRS and YFSETQ. With 4 bases clipped from V and 4 bases from J, the junction kept 11 bases outside the gene matches.

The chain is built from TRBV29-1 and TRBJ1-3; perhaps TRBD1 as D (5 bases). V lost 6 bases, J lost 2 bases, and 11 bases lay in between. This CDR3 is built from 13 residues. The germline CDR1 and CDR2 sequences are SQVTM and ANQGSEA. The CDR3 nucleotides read TGCAGCGTAACCCGGGACGCTGGAAACACCATATATTTT. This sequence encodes CSVTRDAGNTIYF.

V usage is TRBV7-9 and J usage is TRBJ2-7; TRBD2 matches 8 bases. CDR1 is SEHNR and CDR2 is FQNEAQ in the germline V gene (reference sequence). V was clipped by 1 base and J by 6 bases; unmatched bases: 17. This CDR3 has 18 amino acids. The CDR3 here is CASSLVGRTSPRWGEQYF. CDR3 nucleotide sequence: TGTGCCAGCAGCTTAGTGGGCAGGACTAGCCCCCGGTGGGGCGAGCAGTACTTC.

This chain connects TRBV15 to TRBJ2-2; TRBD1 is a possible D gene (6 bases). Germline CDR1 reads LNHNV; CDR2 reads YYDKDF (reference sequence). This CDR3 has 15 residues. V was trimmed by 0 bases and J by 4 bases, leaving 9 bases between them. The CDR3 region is CATSREGRGTGELFF. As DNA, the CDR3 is TGTGCCACCAGCAGAGAGGGCAGGGGCACCGGGGAGCTGTTTTTT.

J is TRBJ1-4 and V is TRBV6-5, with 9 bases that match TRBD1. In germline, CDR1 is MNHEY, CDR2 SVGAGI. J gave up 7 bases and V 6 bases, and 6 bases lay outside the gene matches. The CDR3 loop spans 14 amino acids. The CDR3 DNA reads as TGTGCCAGCAGCCGGGGACAGGGAAGTGAAAAACTGTTTTTT. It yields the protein CASSRGQGSEKLFF.

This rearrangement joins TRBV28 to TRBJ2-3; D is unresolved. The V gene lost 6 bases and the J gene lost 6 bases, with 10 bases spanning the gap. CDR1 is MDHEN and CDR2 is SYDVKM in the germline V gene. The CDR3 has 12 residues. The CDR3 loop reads CASSPLVDTQYF. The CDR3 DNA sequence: TGTGCCAGCAGCCCCCTGGTGGATACGCAGTATTTT.

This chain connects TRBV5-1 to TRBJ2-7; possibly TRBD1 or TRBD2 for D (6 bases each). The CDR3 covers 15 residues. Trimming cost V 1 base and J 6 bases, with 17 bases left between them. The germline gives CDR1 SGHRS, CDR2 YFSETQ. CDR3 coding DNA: TGCGCCAGCAGCTTGAACGGGGGCAGTTTGAGCGAGCAGTACTTC. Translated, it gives CASSLNGGSLSEQYF.